Listed here is a single TCR beta chain. The same CDR3 is also encoded by other DNA sequences in this sample. The source of the sample is a study of T cell changes during pregnancy in multiple sclerosis. Profiling relied on immunoSEQ multiplex PCR, and the TCRdb table lists in-frame clones only, not all of them. In the table there are about 100,000 clones, approximately 94% of which are singletons. The sequence derives from a female donor with multiple sclerosis, enrolled in a pregnancy study. This specimen was peripheral blood, taken in the second trimester of pregnancy.

The CDR3 DNA sequence: TGCGCCAGCAGCCTACAGGGGGACACTGAAGCTTTCTTT. Amino acid sequence: CASSLQGDTEAFF. The J gene is TRBJ1-1, the V gene TRBV5-1, with 8 nucleotides matching TRBD1. CDR3 length: 13 amino acids. V dropped 4 bases and J dropped 3; count of bases not matched to a gene: 2. The V gene's germline CDR1 is SGHRS and CDR2 YFSETQ. The variable domain in full, with the rest retrieved from reference TRBV5-1 and TRBJ1-1, is KAGVTQTPRYLIKTRGQQVTLSCSPISGHRSVSWYQQTPGQGLQFLFEYFSETQRNKGNFPGRFSGRQFSNSRSEMNVSTLELGDSALYLCASSLQGDTEAFFGQGTRLTVV.